The rows below give T cell receptor beta chains drawn from one sample of a study of T cells in Graves' hyperthyroidism and ophthalmopathy. TCRdb re-derived calls from the multiplex PCR reads in MiXCR, one entry per CDR3 protein. This table has some 550,000 distinct CDR3 sequences, roughly 20% appearing once. Material: blood. Receptors originate from a man aged 18 to 29 with Graves' hyperthyroidism. Each CDR3 is given with its conserved first and last residue. Fields, in order: D gene, J gene, V gene, clone size, CDR3 protein, CDR3 DNA. The D gene is left open where the match is weak. Size is stated for part of the rows, as once, few or many counts, or as a class when the clone is expanded.

>TRBD1|TRBJ1-1|TRBV6-1|many
CASSETRGHTEAFF
TGTGCCAGCAGTGAAACCAGGGGGCACACTGAAGCTTTCTTT
>TRBD2|TRBJ2-5|TRBV19|few
CASTNSGRGNQETQYF
TGTGCCAGTACTAACAGCGGGCGGGGGAACCAAGAGACCCAGTACTTC
>NA|TRBJ1-2|TRBV18|many
CASSPETGANYGYTF
TGTGCCAGCTCACCAGAGACAGGCGCTAACTATGGCTACACCTTC
>NA|TRBJ1-1|TRBV2|many
CASSEFGSLPGDTEAFF
TGTGCCAGCAGTGAGTTCGGGAGCCTCCCCGGAGACACTGAAGCTTTCTTT
>NA|TRBJ2-7|TRBV11-2|many
CASSSPRRETYEQYF
TGTGCCAGCAGCTCTCCCCGCAGGGAGACCTACGAGCAGTACTTC
>NA|TRBJ1-1|TRBV12-3/TRBV12-4|NA
CASSLTRVGANTEAFF
TGTGCCAGCAGTTTAACGAGGGTAGGGGCGAACACTGAAGCTTTCTTT
>NA|TRBJ1-2|TRBV5-5|many
CASSRDLAWDGYTF
TGTGCCAGCAGCCGCGACTTGGCGTGGGATGGCTACACCTTC
>TRBD1|TRBJ2-7|TRBV30|NA
CAWSVGTGLSYEQYF
TGTGCCTGGAGTGTCGGGACAGGACTCTCCTACGAGCAGTACTTC
>NA|TRBJ2-7|TRBV6-5|many
CASSYQGTAIDEQYF
TGTGCCAGCAGTTACCAAGGGACGGCTATTGACGAGCAGTACTTC
>NA|TRBJ2-2|TRBV27|many
CASSFSWGELFF
TGTGCCAGCAGTTTCTCATGGGGGGAGCTGTTTTTT
>TRBD2|TRBJ2-7|TRBV6-2/TRBV6-3|NA
CASNDPGGTGEQYF
TGTGCCAGCAATGACCCCGGGGGGACGGGGGAGCAGTACTTC
>NA|TRBJ1-5|TRBV30|many
CAWSMGTGQPQHF
TGTGCCTGGAGTATGGGGACCGGACAGCCCCAGCATTTT
>NA|TRBJ1-5|TRBV28|NA
CASRPQGGGYQPQHF
TGTGCCAGCAGACCACAGGGCGGGGGGTATCAGCCCCAGCATTTT
>NA|TRBJ2-7|TRBV7-8|NA
CASRTQGLGDYEQYF
TGCGCCAGCAGGACCCAGGGGCTGGGGGACTACGAGCAGTACTTC